These T cell receptor beta chains were read from a single sample in a study of blood T cell repertoires in COVID-19. Method: immunoSEQ multiplex PCR; TCRdb's copy keeps in-frame clones and lacks some. The data contain some 300,000 clones, approximately 90% of them singletons. The specimen was peripheral blood. These receptor sequences come from a woman in her forties or fifties with COVID-19, enrolled during active disease. The CDR3 runs from the conserved cysteine through the conserved F or W. The D gene is left open where the match is weak. Only some rows state a clone size, as once, few, many or a class for expanded clones.

v_call	d_call	clone_size	j_call	cdr3_nt	cdr3_aa
TRBV6-5	NA	NA	TRBJ2-2	TGTGCCAGCGTTCGGGTCCCCGGGGAGCTGTTTTTT	CASVRVPGELFF
TRBV19	TRBD2	NA	TRBJ2-1	TGTGCCAGTATCGCCGCGGGGGGGCGCAATGAGCAGTTCTTC	CASIAAGGRNEQFF
TRBV18	TRBD2	NA	TRBJ2-1	TGTGCCAGCTCACTCTCGTGGGGGGGCAATGAGCAGTTCTTC	CASSLSWGGNEQFF
TRBV9	TRBD2	NA	TRBJ2-3	TGTGCCAGCAGCGTAGCTACGGGTTTTAGCGGGAGCCACGCAGATACGCAGTATTTT	CASSVATGFSGSHADTQYF
TRBV5-1	TRBD2	NA	TRBJ2-4	TGCGCCAGCAGCCCCGGGGGGGTTGCGAACATTCAGTACTTC	CASSPGGVANIQYF
TRBV5-1	TRBD1	NA	TRBJ2-7	TGCGCCAGCAGCGCCTGGACAGGGGGGGTCGAGCAGTACTTC	CASSAWTGGVEQYF
TRBV13	TRBD1	NA	TRBJ1-1	TGTGCCAGCAGCTTAGCGGACAGGGTGACGAACACTGAAGCTTTCTTT	CASSLADRVTNTEAFF
TRBV11-3	NA	NA	TRBJ2-3	TGTGCCAGCAGTCCTACAGGGACAGATACGCAGTATTTT	CASSPTGTDTQYF
TRBV5-4	TRBD1	NA	TRBJ2-5	TGTGCCAGCAGTCCCGGGACAGAAGAGACCCAGTACTTC	CASSPGTEETQYF
TRBV4-1	TRBD2	NA	TRBJ2-7	TGCGCCAGCAGCCCGCTCGGGCTAGCGGGAGGAGGTACCTTCGGGCAGTACTTC	CASSPLGLAGGGTFGQYF
TRBV27	NA	once	TRBJ1-1	TGTGCCAGCAGTTCACCCTATAACACTGAAGCTTTCTTT	CASSSPYNTEAFF
TRBV19	NA	NA	TRBJ2-2	TGTGCCAGTAGTATAGTTGCAGGTAGGAACACCGGGGAGCTGTTTTTT	CASSIVAGRNTGELFF
TRBV5-4	NA	NA	TRBJ1-1	TGTGCCAGCAGCCACCCCCGGGGAGCGGCCGAAGCTTTCTTT	CASSHPRGAAEAFF
TRBV6-5	NA	NA	TRBJ1-2	TGTGCCAGCAATCCTATTCAGGGAAACTATGGCTACACCTTC	CASNPIQGNYGYTF
TRBV4-1	NA	NA	TRBJ2-4	TGCGCCAGCAGCCAAGATTTCCAGGGGGGAAATAAAAACATTCAGTACTTC	CASSQDFQGGNKNIQYF
TRBV11-3	TRBD1	few	TRBJ2-7	TGTGCCAGCAGCACCCGGACAGGCCAAAACGAGCAGTACTTC	CASSTRTGQNEQYF
TRBV7-6	TRBD1	NA	TRBJ1-4	TGTGCCAGCAGCTTAGGCGTGGGGCAGGGGGCTAATGAAAAACTGTTTTTT	CASSLGVGQGANEKLFF
TRBV7-2	NA	NA	TRBJ1-5	TGTGCCAGCAGCTTAGAACAGGGAAGCAATCAGCCCCAGCATTTT	CASSLEQGSNQPQHF
TRBV12-3/TRBV12-4	NA	NA	TRBJ1-2	TGTGCCAGCAGTCAGGGTGCGTATGGCTACACCTTC	CASSQGAYGYTF